Below, 3 T cell receptor beta chains from the same sample are listed, as sequenced in a study of blood T cell repertoires in COVID-19. Measured with immunoSEQ multiplex PCR; TCRdb has only the in-frame clones, and not every one. Here the sample spans under 200,000 clones, over 65% being singletons. Material: PBMCs or T cells enriched from blood (not recorded which). These TCRs come from a woman in her fifties or sixties who had recovered from COVID-19.

The J gene is TRBJ2-1, the V gene TRBV19; weak D call: TRBD2 (5 bases). Per the germline V gene, CDR1 is LNHDA and CDR2 is SQIVND (reference sequence). The CDR3 length is 16 residues. V dropped 1 base and J dropped 0 bases, with 10 bases sitting between them. The CDR3 loop reads CASSIGRRSSYNEQFF. In DNA form, the CDR3 reads TGTGCCAGTAGTATAGGGCGGAGGAGCTCCTACAATGAGCAGTTCTTC.

The count of this clone is one. The V and J genes are TRBV29-1 and TRBJ1-2; D call uncertain. Trimming cost V 3 bases and J 6 bases, with 11 bases left between them. CDR3 length: 12 residues. Germline assignment: CDR1 SQVTM and CDR2 ANQGSEA. In nucleotides, the CDR3 is TGCAGCGTTGATATGGTCCAGGATGGCTACACCTTC. This translates into CSVDMVQDGYTF.

The V gene is TRBV7-2, the J gene TRBJ1-3, with a possible D match to TRBD1 (6 bases). Germline V gives CDR1 SGHTA, CDR2 FQGNSA. The CDR3 extends over 14 amino acids. With 6 bases removed from V and 4 bases from J, the gap between germline ends came to 13 bases. CDR3 sequence: CASRNRVSGNTIYF. CDR3 bases: TGTGCCAGCAGAAACAGGGTGTCCGGAAACACCATATATTTT. The variable domain in full, completed from reference TRBV7-2 and TRBJ1-3, reads GAGVSQSPSNKVTEKGKDVELRCDPISGHTALYWYRQSLGQGLEFLIYFQGNSAPDKSGLPSDRFSAERTGGSVSTLTIQRTQQEDSAVYLCASRNRVSGNTIYFGEGSWLTVV.